This is a list of T cell receptor beta chains from one sample in a study of blood T cell repertoires in COVID-19. Only in-frame clones appear in the TCRdb table, and some are missing; sequencing was by immunoSEQ multiplex PCR. This repertoire shows about 270,000 clones, 86% found once; its top ten account for around 13%. The specimen sequenced was peripheral blood. Receptors were obtained from a woman aged 70 to 79 with COVID-19, enrolled during active disease. CDR3s include the opening cysteine and the closing phenylalanine or tryptophan. The order of the fields is V gene, J gene, CDR3 protein.

v_call: TRBV6-6
j_call: TRBJ2-7
cdr3_aa: CASSLAIALDPRLPYEQYF

v_call: TRBV19
j_call: TRBJ1-1
cdr3_aa: CASSIRGQVTEAFF

v_call: TRBV9
j_call: TRBJ1-2
cdr3_aa: CASSDSTGNYGYTF

v_call: TRBV20-1
j_call: TRBJ1-5
cdr3_aa: CSASIGTSEPQHF

v_call: TRBV4-3
j_call: TRBJ1-1
cdr3_aa: CASSLGQGANTEAFF

v_call: TRBV29-1
j_call: TRBJ2-1
cdr3_aa: CSVAGTYNEQFF

v_call: TRBV5-1
j_call: TRBJ2-5
cdr3_aa: CASSPWGGQGETQYF

v_call: TRBV7-9
j_call: TRBJ1-2
cdr3_aa: CASSLAPASGYTF

v_call: TRBV19
j_call: TRBJ1-1
cdr3_aa: CASKQDVTEAFF

v_call: TRBV9
j_call: TRBJ2-3
cdr3_aa: CASSSGLATSTDTQYF

v_call: TRBV19
j_call: TRBJ2-4
cdr3_aa: CASSMSLQNIQYF

v_call: TRBV12-5
j_call: TRBJ1-1
cdr3_aa: CASSTTRAFF

v_call: TRBV7-2
j_call: TRBJ1-1
cdr3_aa: CASSLAGGVPRTEAFF